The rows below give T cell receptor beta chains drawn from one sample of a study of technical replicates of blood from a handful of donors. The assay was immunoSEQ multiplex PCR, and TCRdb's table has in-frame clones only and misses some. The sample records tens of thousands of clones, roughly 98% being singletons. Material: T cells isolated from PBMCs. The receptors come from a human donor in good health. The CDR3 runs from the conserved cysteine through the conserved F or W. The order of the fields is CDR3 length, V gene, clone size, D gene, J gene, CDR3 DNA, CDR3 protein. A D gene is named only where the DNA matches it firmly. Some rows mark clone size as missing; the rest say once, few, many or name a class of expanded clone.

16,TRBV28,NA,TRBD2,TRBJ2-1,TGTGCCAGCAGTTTATGGGCGGGAGCCACCTACAATGAGCAGTTCTTC,CASSLWAGATYNEQFF
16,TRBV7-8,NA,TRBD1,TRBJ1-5,TGTGCCAGCAGCTCTGGGACAGTTTATAGCAATCAGCCCCAGCATTTT,CASSSGTVYSNQPQHF
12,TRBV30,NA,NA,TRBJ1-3,TGTGCCTGGGGAGGGGCTGGAAACACCATATATTTT,CAWGGAGNTIYF
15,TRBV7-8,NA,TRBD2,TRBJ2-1,TGTGCCAGCAGCCCCACCGGGACTAGCCTCAATGAGCAGTTCTTC,CASSPTGTSLNEQFF
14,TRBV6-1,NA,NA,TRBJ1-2,TGTGCCAGCAGCGGGGTAAATCCGACGAATGGCTACACCTTC,CASSGVNPTNGYTF
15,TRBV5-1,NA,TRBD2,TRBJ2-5,TGCGCCAGCAGCAGTACGGGACTAGCAGAGGAGACCCAGTACTTC,CASSSTGLAEETQYF
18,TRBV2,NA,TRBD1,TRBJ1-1,TGTGCCAGCAGTGAAAGGTGGTCAGGGGGAGCCTCATTCACTGAAGCTTTCTTT,CASSERWSGGASFTEAFF
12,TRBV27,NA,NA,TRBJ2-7,TGTGCCAGCAGTTCCCATTCCTACGAGCAGTACTTC,CASSSHSYEQYF
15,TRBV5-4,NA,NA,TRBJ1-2,TGTGCCAGCAGGGACCAGGGCACAGCTAACTATGGCTACACCTTC,CASRDQGTANYGYTF
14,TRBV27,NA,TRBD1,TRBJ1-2,TGTGCCAGCAGGTGGACAGGAGATCTTTATGGCTACACCTTC,CASRWTGDLYGYTF
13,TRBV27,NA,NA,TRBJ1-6,TGTGCCAGCAGTGCCCTGAGAAATTCACCCCTCCACTTT,CASSALRNSPLHF
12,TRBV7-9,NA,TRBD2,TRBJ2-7,TGTGCCGCGGGGAGGGGCGGCTACGAGCAGTACTTC,CAAGRGGYEQYF
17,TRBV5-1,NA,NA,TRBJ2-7,TGCGCCAGCAGCTGGAACCCTCCGGGGGTAGTCTCCTACGAGCAGTACTTC,CASSWNPPGVVSYEQYF
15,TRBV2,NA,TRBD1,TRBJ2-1,TGTGCCAGCAGTGACCGACAGGGGGAGGACAATGAGCAGTTCTTC,CASSDRQGEDNEQFF
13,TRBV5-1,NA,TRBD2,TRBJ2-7,TGCGCCAGCACGGGAAGCGGGGGTCGGGAGCAGTACTTC,CASTGSGGREQYF
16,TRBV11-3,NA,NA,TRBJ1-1,TGTGCCAGCAGCTTAGAAGGGACTGACATGAACACTGAAGCTTTCTTT,CASSLEGTDMNTEAFF
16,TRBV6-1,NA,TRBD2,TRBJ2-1,TGTGCCAGCAGTGCCCAGTTTGGCGGGAGGAGGGGTGAGCAGTTCTTC,CASSAQFGGRRGEQFF
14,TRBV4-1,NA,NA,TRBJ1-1,TGCGCCAGCAGCCAAGGCGAGGGAGTTCCTGAAGCTTTCTTT,CASSQGEGVPEAFF
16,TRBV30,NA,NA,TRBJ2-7,TGTGCCTGGAGCCCCAGGAGGGGGGACAGAGCCTACGAGCAGTACTTC,CAWSPRRGDRAYEQYF
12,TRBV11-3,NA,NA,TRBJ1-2,TGTGCCAGCACGGATAGCGGCGGAGGCTACACCTTC,CASTDSGGGYTF
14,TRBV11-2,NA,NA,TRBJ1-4,TGTGCCAGCAGCTTCTCCGGGACTAATGAAAAACTGTTTTTT,CASSFSGTNEKLFF
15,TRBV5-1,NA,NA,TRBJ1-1,TGCGCCAGCAGCTTGGAAGCGACAGTGAACACTGAAGCTTTCTTT,CASSLEATVNTEAFF
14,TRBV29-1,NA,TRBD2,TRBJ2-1,TGCAGCGTTGAAGGACTAGCATTGTACAATGAGCAGTTCTTC,CSVEGLALYNEQFF
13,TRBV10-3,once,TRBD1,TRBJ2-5,TGTGCCATCAGCCGGGACAGGCAAGAGACCCAGTACTTC,CAISRDRQETQYF
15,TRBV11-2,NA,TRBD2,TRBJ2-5,TGTGCCAGCAGCATCCTGGGTTCTAGCGGGAATGAACAGTACTTC,CASSILGSSGNEQYF
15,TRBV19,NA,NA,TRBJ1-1,TGTGCCAGTAGTGCCTCATTGGTGGGCAACACTGAAGCTTTCTTT,CASSASLVGNTEAFF
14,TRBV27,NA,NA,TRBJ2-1,NA,CASSFASGSPGEFF
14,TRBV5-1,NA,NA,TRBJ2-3,TGCGCCAGCAGCTTGGAGGGGGGCACAGATACGCAGTATTTT,CASSLEGGTDTQYF
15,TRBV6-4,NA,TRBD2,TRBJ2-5,TGTGCCAGCAGTTCGGTAGCGGGGGACCAAGAGACCCAGTACTTC,CASSSVAGDQETQYF
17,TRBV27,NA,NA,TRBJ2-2,TGTGCCAGCAGTTTCGATAGGATAGGGACTTTCACCGGGGAGCTGTTTTTT,CASSFDRIGTFTGELFF
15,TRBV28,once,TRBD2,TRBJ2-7,TGTGCCAGCAGTGAGACTAGCGGGAGGTATGGCGAGCAGTACTTC,CASSETSGRYGEQYF
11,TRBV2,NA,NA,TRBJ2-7,TGTGCCAGCAGCCCACACTACGAGCAGTACTTC,CASSPHYEQYF
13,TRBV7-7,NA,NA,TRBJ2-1,TGTGCCAGCGGGGAGGACTACTACAATGAGCAGTTCTTC,CASGEDYYNEQFF
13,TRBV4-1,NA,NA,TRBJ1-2,TGCGCCAGCAGCCAAGAGCGGGGGGCCGGCTACACCTTC,CASSQERGAGYTF
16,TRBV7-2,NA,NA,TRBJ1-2,TGTGCCAGCAGCTTATCGCTTACAGTAAACCGATTCGGCTACACCTTC,CASSLSLTVNRFGYTF
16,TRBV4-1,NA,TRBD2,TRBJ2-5,TGCGCCAGCAGCCAGTTGGGGCGGGGGGAAAAAGAGACCCAGTACTTC,CASSQLGRGEKETQYF
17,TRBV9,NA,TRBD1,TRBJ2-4,TGTGCCAGCAGCGTAGCCGACAGGGGGCCTCGGGTAAACATTCAGTACTTC,CASSVADRGPRVNIQYF